This TCR beta chain was sequenced for a study of CD8 T cells in ankylosing spondylitis. General study findings and limits: Ankylosing spondylitis blood appeared to be characterized by a TCR beta motif of about 8 highly homologous variants. Earlier authors reported some of these motif variants in reactive arthritis synovial fluid and blood.

The V end was cut by 5 bases, the J end by 7 bases, with 11 bases between. CDR1 is SQVTM and CDR2 is ANQGSEA in the germline V gene. The CDR3 sequence is 11 residues long. This clonotype has a handful of counts. Its antigen remains unknown. MiXCR, run by TCRdb on the 5' RACE reads, gives a single entry per CDR3 protein. The profile shows more than 300,000 distinct CDR3 sequences, around 8% of them singletons. The sequence was obtained from a male donor with ankylosing spondylitis. V gene TRBV29-1 combines with J gene TRBJ1-2; TRBD1 is a possible D gene (5 bases). Sequenced sample: blood, either unsorted or a sorted T cell fraction (not recorded which). DNA for the CDR3: TGCAGCGTTATAGGGGCAGGTGGCTACACCTTC. Translating gives CSVIGAGGYTF.